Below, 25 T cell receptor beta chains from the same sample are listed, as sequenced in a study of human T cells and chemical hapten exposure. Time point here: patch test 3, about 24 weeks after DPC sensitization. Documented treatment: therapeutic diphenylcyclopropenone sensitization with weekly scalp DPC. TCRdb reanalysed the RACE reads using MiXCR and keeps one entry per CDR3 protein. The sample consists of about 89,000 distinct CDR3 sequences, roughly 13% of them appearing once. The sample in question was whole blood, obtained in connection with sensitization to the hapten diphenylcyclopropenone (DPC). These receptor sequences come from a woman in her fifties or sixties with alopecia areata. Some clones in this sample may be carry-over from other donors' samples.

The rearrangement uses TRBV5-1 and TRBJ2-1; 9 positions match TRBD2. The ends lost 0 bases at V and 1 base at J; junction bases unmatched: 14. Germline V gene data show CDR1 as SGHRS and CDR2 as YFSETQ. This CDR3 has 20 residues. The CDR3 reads CASSLAMTWTSESSYNEQFF. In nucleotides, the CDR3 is TGCGCCAGCAGCTTGGCAATGACCTGGACTAGCGAGAGTTCCTACAATGAGCAGTTCTTC.

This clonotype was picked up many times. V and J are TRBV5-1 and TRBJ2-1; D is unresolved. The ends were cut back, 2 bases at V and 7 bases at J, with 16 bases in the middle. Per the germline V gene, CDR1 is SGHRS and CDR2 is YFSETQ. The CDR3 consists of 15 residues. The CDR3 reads CASSFEDLLTNEQFF. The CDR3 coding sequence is TGCGCCAGCAGCTTTGAGGACCTACTCACAAATGAGCAGTTCTTC.

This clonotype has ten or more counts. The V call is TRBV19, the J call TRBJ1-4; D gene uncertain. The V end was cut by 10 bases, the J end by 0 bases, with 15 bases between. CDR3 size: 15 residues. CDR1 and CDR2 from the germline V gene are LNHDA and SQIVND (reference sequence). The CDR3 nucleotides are TGTGCCACCGCCACCCGACGAGCAACTAATGAAAAACTGTTTTTT. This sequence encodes CATATRRATNEKLFF.

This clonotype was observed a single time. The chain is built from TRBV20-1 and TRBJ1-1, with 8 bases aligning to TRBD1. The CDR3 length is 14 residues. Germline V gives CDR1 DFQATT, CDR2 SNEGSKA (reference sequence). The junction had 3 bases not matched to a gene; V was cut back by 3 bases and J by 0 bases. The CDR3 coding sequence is TGCAGTGCTAGGGAACAGGGGGTGAACACTGAAGCTTTCTTT. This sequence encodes CSAREQGVNTEAFF.

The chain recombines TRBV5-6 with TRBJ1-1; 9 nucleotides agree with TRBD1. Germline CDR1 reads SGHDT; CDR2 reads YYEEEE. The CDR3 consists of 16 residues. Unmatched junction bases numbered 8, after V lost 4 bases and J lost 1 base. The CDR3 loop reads CASSGDTGGANTEAFF. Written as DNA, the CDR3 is TGTGCCAGCAGCGGTGATACAGGGGGCGCGAACACTGAAGCTTTCTTT.

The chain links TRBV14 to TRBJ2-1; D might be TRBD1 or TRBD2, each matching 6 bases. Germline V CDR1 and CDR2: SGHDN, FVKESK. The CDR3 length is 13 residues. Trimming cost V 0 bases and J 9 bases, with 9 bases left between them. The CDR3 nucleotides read TGTGCCAGCAGCCAAGACAGGGGAGGTGAGCAGTTCTTC. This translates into CASSQDRGGEQFF.

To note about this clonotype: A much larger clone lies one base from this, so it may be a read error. CDR3 nucleotide sequence: TGCAGCATTGGGGTTGCGGCCCAAGAGACCCAGTACTTC. Translated, it gives CSIGVAAQETQYF. V is TRBV29-1 and J is TRBJ2-5; no firm D call. The V and J ends lost 8 bases and 1 base respectively, with 14 bases between them. CDR3 length: 13 amino acids. Germline CDR1 is SQVTM and CDR2 is ANQGSEA.

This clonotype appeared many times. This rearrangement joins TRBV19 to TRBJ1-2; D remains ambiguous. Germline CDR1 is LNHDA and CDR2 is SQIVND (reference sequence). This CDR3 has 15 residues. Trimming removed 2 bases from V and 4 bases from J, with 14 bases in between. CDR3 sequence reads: CASSIQARISYGYTF. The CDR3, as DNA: TGTGCCAGTAGTATACAAGCCAGGATCTCCTATGGCTACACCTTC. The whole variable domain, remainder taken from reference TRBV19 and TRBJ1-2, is DGGITQSPKYLFRKEGQNVTLSCEQNLNHDAMYWYRQDPGQGLRLIYYSQIVNDFQKGDIAEGYSVSREKKESFPLTVTSAQKNPTAFYLCASSIQARISYGYTFGSGTRLTVV.

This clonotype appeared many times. CDR3 DNA: TGCGCCAGCAGCCAAGAGAGGGGGGCTCGAAACACCATATATTTT. Translated, it gives CASSQERGARNTIYF. V gene TRBV4-1 combines with J gene TRBJ1-3; possibly TRBD1 for D (6 bases). Per germline, CDR1 MGHRA and CDR2 YSYEKL. The CDR3 contains 15 residues. The V and J ends lost 0 bases and 5 bases respectively, with 11 bases between them.

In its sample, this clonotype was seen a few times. The CDR3 DNA sequence: TGCGCCAGCAGGAGAGGGGGCTCGGGCACCGGGGAGCTGTTTTTT. Its protein is CASRRGGSGTGELFF. The chain combines TRBV10-2 with TRBJ2-2; 7 bases are a match to TRBD1. The CDR3 is 15 residues long. Germline V lookup: CDR1 WSHSY, CDR2 SAAADI. With 6 bases clipped from V and 4 bases from J, the junction kept 8 bases outside the gene matches.

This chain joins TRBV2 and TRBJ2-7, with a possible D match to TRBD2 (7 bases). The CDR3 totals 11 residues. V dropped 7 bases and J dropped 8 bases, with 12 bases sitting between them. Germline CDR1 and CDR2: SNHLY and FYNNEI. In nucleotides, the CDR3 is TGTGCCAGCATGGGGGGGGACAAGCAGTACTTC. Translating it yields CASMGGDKQYF.

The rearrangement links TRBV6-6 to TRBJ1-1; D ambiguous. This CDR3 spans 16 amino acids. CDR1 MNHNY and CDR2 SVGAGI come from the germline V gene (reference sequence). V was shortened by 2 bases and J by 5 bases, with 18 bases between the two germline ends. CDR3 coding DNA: TGTGCCAGCAGTTACAGCATTGACGGTGGACGGACTGAAGCTTTCTTT. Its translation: CASSYSIDGGRTEAFF.

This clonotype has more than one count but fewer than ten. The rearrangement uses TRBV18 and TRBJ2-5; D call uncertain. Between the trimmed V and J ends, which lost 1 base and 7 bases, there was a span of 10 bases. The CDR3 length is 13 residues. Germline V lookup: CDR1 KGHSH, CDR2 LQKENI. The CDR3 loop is CASSPLTQRTQYF. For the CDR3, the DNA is TGTGCCAGCTCACCACTAACCCAGAGGACCCAGTACTTC.

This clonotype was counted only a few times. CDR3 nucleotide sequence: TGTGCCAGCAGTTGGACCCAGGGAGAGACCCAGTACTTC. Its translation: CASSWTQGETQYF. V is TRBV6-2 or TRBV6-3 and J is TRBJ2-5, with D possibly matching TRBD1 (5 bases). CDR3 length equals 13 residues. Germline V lookup: CDR1 MNHEY, CDR2 SVGEGT. Trimming shortened V by 4 bases and J by 4 bases, and 10 bases separated the two germline ends.

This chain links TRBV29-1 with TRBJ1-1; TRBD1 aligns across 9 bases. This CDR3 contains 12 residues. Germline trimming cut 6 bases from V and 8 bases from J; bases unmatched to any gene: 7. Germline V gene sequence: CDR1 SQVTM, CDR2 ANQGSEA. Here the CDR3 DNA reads TGCAGCGTGGGCCGGGACAGGGCCGAAGCTTTCTTT. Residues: CSVGRDRAEAFF.

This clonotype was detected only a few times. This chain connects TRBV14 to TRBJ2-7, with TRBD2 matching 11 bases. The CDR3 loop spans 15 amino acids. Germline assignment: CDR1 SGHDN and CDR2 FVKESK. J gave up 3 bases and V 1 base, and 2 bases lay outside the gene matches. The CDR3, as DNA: TGTGCCAGCAGCCAAGCTAGCGGGAGGATCTACGAGCAGTACTTC. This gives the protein CASSQASGRIYEQYF.

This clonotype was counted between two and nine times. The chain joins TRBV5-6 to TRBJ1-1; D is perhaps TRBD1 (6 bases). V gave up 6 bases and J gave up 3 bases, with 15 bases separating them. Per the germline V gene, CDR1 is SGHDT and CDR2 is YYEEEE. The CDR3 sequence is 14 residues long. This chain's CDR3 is CASTRTDLDTEAFF. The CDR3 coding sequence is TGTGCCAGCACCCGGACAGATTTGGACACTGAAGCTTTCTTT.

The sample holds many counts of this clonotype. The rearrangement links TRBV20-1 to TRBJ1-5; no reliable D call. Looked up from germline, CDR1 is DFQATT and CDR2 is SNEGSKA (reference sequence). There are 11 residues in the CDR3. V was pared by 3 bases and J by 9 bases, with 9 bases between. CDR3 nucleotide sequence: TGCAGTGCTAGGGACGGCGGGCCCCAGCATTTT. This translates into CSARDGGPQHF.

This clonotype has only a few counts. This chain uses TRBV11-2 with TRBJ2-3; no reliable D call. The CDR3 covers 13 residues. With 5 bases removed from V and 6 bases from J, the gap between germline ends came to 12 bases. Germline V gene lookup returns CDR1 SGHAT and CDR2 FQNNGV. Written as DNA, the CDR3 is TGTGCCAGCAGCCCGCACTTATCCGATACGCAGTATTTT. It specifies CASSPHLSDTQYF.

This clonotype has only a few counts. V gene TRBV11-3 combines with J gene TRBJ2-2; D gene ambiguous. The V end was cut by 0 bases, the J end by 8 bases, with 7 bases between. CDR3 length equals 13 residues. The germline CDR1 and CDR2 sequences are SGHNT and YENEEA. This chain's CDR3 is CASSLDPAGELFF. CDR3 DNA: TGTGCCAGCAGCTTAGATCCGGCGGGGGAGCTGTTTTTT.

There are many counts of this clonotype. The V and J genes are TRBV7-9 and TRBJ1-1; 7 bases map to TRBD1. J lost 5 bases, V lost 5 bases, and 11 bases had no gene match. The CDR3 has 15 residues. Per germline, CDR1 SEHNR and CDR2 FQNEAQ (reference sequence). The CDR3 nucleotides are TGTGCCAGCAGCCCGGAAGGGGGCCTGGGGACTGAAGCTTTCTTT. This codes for CASSPEGGLGTEAFF.

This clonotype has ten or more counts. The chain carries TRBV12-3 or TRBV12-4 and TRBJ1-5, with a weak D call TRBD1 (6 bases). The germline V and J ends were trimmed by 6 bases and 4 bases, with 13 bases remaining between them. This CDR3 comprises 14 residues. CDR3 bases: TGTGCCAGCAGGGGGACAAGCACTAATCAGCCCCAGCATTTT. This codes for CASRGTSTNQPQHF.

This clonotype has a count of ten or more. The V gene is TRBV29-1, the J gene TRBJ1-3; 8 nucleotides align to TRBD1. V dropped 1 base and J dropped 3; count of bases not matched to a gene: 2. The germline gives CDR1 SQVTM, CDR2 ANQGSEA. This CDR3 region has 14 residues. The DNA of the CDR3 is TGCAGCGTTGAAGGGGGACAGGATGGAAACACCATATATTTT. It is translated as CSVEGGQDGNTIYF.

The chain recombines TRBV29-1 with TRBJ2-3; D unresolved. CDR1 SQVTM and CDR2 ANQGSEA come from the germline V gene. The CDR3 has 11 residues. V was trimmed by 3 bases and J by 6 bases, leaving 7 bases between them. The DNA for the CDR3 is TGCAGCGTTGATTATGTGGATACGCAGTATTTT. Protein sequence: CSVDYVDTQYF.

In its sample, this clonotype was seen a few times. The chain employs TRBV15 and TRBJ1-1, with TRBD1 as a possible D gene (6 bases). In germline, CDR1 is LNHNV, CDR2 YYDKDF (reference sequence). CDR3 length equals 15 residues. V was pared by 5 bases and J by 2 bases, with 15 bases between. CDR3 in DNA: TGTGCCACCAGCGGGACCGGACAGTCCAACACTGAAGCTTTCTTT. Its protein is CATSGTGQSNTEAFF.